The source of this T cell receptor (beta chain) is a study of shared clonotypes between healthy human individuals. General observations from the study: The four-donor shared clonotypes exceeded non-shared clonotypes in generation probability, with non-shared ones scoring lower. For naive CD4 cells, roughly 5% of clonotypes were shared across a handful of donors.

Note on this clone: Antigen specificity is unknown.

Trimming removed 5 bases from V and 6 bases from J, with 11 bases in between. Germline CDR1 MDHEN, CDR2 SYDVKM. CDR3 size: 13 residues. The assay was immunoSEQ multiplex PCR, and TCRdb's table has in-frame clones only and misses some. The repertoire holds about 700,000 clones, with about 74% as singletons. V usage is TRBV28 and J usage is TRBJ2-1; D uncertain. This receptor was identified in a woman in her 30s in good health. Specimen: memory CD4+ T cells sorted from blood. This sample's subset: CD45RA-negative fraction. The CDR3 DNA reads TGTGCCAGCAGTCGCCCCTCGACCAATGAGCAGTTCTTC. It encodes CASSRPSTNEQFF.